This T cell receptor beta chain is from a study of blood T cell repertoires in COVID-19. Study summary: Researchers got acute and convalescent COVID-19 samples from the United States, Italy and Spain. PBMCs, B-cell-depleted T cells, or T cells provided the cDNA or gDNA that made up the material.

Original analysis: Amplified reference gene primers provided the basis for estimating nucleated cell counts. Data came from immunoSEQ multiplex PCR; TCRdb stores just in-frame clones and leaves some out. The V and J calls and the clone size are those of that table, but D and trimming were determined from the DNA. The table records roughly 99,000 clones, around 88% of them present only once. CDR3 length equals 17 residues. V was pared by 0 bases and J by 4 bases, with 6 bases of the junction left unmatched. CDR1 and CDR2 from the germline V gene are LGHDT and YNNKEL (reference sequence). Material: peripheral blood. The receptor was isolated from a man in his forties or fifties with active or convalescent COVID-19. This rearrangement joins TRBV3-1 (or the pseudogene TRBV3-2) to TRBJ1-6, with 7 bases fitting TRBD1. The CDR3 DNA is TGTGCCAGCAGCCAAGAATACAGGGGTTCGTATAATTCACCCCTCCACTTT. Amino acids: CASSQEYRGSYNSPLHF.